This TCR beta chain was sequenced for a study of graft-versus-host responses after intestinal transplantation. Study in general: Every transplant recipient was induced with anti-thymocyte globulin, then maintained on tacrolimus and steroids for two to three years.

Notes on this clone: The antigen remains undetermined.

The germline V gene has CDR1 SGHTA and CDR2 FQGNSA. The CDR3 is made up of 13 amino acids. Trimming pared 2 bases from V and 5 bases from J, leaving 9 bases between. Study-level points and caveats: GvH clones were found in recipient marrow; some appeared first in ileum or blood. The study found high graft-versus-host to host-versus-graft clonal ratios in allografts of patients with graft-donor T cell macrochimerism.

Only in-frame clones appear in the TCRdb table, and some are missing; sequencing was by immunoSEQ multiplex PCR. The sample consists of fewer than 15,000 clones, over 70% of them appearing once. This sequence joins TRBV7-2 and TRBJ2-5; D is undetermined. This specimen consisted of PBMCs, obtained about 130 days after transplant. The source is a human patient who received an intestinal transplant, so some T cells may come from the graft donor. CDR3 sequence reads: CASSLRLKETQYF. As DNA, the CDR3 is TGTGCCAGCAGCTTACGACTGAAGGAGACCCAGTACTTC.